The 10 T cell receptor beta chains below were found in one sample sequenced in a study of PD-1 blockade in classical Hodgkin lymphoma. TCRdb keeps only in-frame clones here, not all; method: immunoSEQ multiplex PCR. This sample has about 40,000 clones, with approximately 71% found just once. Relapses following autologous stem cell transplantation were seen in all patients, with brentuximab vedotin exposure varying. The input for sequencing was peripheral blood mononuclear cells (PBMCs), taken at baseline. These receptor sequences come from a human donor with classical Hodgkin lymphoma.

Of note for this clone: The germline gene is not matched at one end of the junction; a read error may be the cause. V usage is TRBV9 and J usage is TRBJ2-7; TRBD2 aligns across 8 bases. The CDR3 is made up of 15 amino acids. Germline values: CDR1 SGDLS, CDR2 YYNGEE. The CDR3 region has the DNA TGTGCCAACAGCGTAGACGGCGGGGGGACGGGCGAGCAGTACTTC. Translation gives CANSVDGGGTGEQYF.

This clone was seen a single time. In nucleotides, the CDR3 is TGTGCCAGCAGCCGAGACGGACTAGGAACAGATACGCAGTATTTT. Its protein product is CASSRDGLGTDTQYF. V usage is TRBV13 and J usage is TRBJ2-3, with 7 positions matching TRBD2. CDR1 is PRHDT, CDR2 FYEKMQ, per germline (reference sequence). V gave up 5 bases and J gave up 3 bases; unmatched junction bases: 8. The CDR3 contains 15 residues.

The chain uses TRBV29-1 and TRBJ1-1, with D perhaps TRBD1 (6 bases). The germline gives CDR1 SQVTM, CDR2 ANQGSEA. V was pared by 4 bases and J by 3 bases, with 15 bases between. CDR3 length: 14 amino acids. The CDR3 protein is CSVAGAGGHTEAFF. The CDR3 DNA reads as TGCAGCGTTGCCGGGGCGGGGGGGCACACTGAAGCTTTCTTT.

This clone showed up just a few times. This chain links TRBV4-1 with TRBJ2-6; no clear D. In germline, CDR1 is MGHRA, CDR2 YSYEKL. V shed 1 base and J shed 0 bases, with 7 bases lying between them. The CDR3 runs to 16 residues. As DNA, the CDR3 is TGCGCCAGCAGCCAAGCCCTAGACTCTGGGGCCAACGTCCTGACTTTC. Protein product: CASSQALDSGANVLTF.

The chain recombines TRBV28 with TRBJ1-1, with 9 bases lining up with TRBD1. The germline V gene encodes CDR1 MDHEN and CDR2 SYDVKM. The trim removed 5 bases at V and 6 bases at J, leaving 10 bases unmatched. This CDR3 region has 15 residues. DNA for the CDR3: TGTGCCAGCAGTAGTCGGACAGGGGAGTCCTCTGAAGCTTTCTTT. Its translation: CASSSRTGESSEAFF. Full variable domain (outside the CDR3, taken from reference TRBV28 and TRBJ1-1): DVKVTQSSRYLVKRTGEKVFLECVQDMDHENMFWYRQDPGLGLRLIYFSYDVKMKEKGDIPEGYSVSREKKERFSLILESASTNQTSMYLCASSSRTGESSEAFFGQGTRLTVV.

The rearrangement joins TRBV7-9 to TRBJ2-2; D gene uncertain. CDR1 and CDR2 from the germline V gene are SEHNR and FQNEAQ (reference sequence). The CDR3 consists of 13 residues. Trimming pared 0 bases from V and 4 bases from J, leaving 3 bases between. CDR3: CASSLAGTGELFF. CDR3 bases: TGTGCCAGCAGCTTAGCGGGCACCGGGGAGCTGTTTTTT.

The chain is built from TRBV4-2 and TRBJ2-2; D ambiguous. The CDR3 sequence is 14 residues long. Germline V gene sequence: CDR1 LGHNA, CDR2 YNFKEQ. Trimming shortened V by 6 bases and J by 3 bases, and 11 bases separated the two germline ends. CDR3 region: CASRQRIDTGELFF. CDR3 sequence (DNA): TGTGCCAGCAGGCAACGTATAGACACCGGGGAGCTGTTTTTT.

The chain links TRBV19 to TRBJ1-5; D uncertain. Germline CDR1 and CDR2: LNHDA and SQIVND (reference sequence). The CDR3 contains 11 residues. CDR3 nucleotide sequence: TGTGTCTCGGGAAGCAATCAGCCCCAGCATTTT. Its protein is CVSGSNQPQHF.

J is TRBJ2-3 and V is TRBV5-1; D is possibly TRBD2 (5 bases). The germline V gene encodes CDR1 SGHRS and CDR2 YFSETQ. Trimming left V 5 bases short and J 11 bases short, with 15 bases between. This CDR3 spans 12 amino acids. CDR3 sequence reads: CASRSSGERQYF. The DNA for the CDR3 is TGCGCCAGCAGATCCTCCGGGGAGAGGCAGTATTTT.

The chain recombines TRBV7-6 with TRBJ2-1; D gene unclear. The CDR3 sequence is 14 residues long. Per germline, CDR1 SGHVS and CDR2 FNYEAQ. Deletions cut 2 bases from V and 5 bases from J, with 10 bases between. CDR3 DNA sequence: TGTGCCAGCAGCTTATTTTACGGTGACAATGAGCAGTTCTTC. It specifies CASSLFYGDNEQFF.